The 7 T cell receptor beta chains presented below share a single source sample, sequenced in a study of cytomegalovirus exposure and HLA in healthy donors. The primer mix had 60 Vbeta and 13 Jbeta primers. Sequencing used immunoSEQ multiplex PCR; TCRdb keeps in-frame clones, though not all of them. The sample yields about 86,000 clones, 70% to 80% seen once. What was sequenced was PBMCs. All receptors derive from a woman aged 40-49 years in good health and CMV-seropositive.

The chain is built from TRBV5-6 and TRBJ1-5, with unresolved D. The CDR3 is 14 residues long. Germline CDR1 and CDR2: SGHDT and YYEEEE. V lost 1 base and J 5 bases, leaving 10 bases between the germline ends. CDR3 amino acids: CASSLSRIDQPQHF. In nucleotides, the CDR3 is TGTGCCAGCAGCTTGTCCAGGATCGATCAGCCCCAGCATTTT.

A few counts support this clone. The V call is TRBV5-6, the J call TRBJ1-1; 7 nucleotides agree with TRBD1. Germline CDR1 and CDR2: SGHDT and YYEEEE. The CDR3 runs to 13 residues. The V and J ends lost 3 bases and 1 base, in that order; junction bases with no gene match: 0. The chain's CDR3 is CASSWDRNTEAFF. The CDR3 DNA sequence: TGTGCCAGCAGCTGGGACAGGAACACTGAAGCTTTCTTT.

The chain carries TRBV19 and TRBJ1-5; 11 positions match TRBD1. Germline CDR1 is LNHDA and CDR2 is SQIVND (reference sequence). The CDR3 covers 18 residues. V shed 1 base, J shed 3 bases, and the junction held 8 bases outside the gene matches. The CDR3 protein is CASSIGDRGTIFNQPQHF. The CDR3 bases are TGTGCCAGTAGTATAGGGGACAGGGGGACGATTTTCAATCAGCCCCAGCATTTT.

This clone was seen once. The J gene is TRBJ1-1, the V gene TRBV6-5, with a possible D match to TRBD1 (6 bases). In germline, CDR1 is MNHEY, CDR2 SVGAGI. CDR3 size: 14 residues. V lost 7 bases and J 4 bases, leaving 16 bases between the germline ends. The CDR3 DNA reads as TGTGCCAGCACCCTAAGGGGGGGAAGCACTGAAGCTTTCTTT. This codes for CASTLRGGSTEAFF.

The chain has TRBV5-6 and TRBJ2-7, with TRBD2 identical over 9 bases. J lost 6 bases, V lost 2 bases, and 6 bases had no gene match. The germline gives CDR1 SGHDT, CDR2 YYEEEE. The CDR3 loop spans 14 amino acids. CDR3 protein: CASSFSGRQAEQYF. CDR3 sequence (DNA): TGTGCCAGCAGCTTTAGCGGGAGACAGGCCGAGCAGTACTTC.

This clone was counted only a few times. The chain has TRBV7-8 and TRBJ2-2, with 10 nucleotides matching TRBD1. CDR1 is SGHVS and CDR2 is FQNEAQ in the germline V gene. CDR3 length: 14 residues. V shed 8 bases, J shed 6 bases, and the junction held 6 bases outside the gene matches. The CDR3 sequence: CASSGTGDAGELFF. The CDR3 coding sequence is TGTGCCAGCTCTGGGACAGGGGACGCCGGGGAGCTGTTTTTT.

The genes are TRBV28 and TRBJ2-3; tentative D call: TRBD1 (5 bases). Germline loops: CDR1 MDHEN, CDR2 SYDVKM. Trimming took off 1 base at V and 0 bases at J, with 20 bases between the two ends. This CDR3 has 19 amino acids. The CDR3 coding sequence is TGTGCCAGCAGTTTATTATCAGGGTACGGAAGGTTTAGCACAGATACGCAGTATTTT. Encoded protein: CASSLLSGYGRFSTDTQYF.